The subject of this entry is one T cell receptor (beta chain). The sample originates from a study of cytomegalovirus exposure and HLA in healthy donors. The V gene end was trimmed by 4 bases and the J gene end by 3 bases; junction bases not matched to a gene: 5. The CDR3 runs to 16 residues. The germline V gene has CDR1 SGHNT and CDR2 YYREEE (reference sequence). Vbeta (60) and Jbeta (13) primers were used in the PCR. The method was immunoSEQ multiplex PCR; TCRdb's version includes in-frame clones alone and lacks a portion of them. The table has approximately 52,000 clones, 65% to 80% seen once. Sequenced: PBMCs. This TCR was recovered from a man aged 40-49 years in good health and CMV-seropositive. The chain couples TRBV5-4 to TRBJ2-7; TRBD2 agrees at 15 bases. CDR3 DNA: TGTGCCAGCAGCGGGACTAGCGGGGGGCCCCTCTACGAGCAGTACTTC. Its protein is CASSGTSGGPLYEQYF.